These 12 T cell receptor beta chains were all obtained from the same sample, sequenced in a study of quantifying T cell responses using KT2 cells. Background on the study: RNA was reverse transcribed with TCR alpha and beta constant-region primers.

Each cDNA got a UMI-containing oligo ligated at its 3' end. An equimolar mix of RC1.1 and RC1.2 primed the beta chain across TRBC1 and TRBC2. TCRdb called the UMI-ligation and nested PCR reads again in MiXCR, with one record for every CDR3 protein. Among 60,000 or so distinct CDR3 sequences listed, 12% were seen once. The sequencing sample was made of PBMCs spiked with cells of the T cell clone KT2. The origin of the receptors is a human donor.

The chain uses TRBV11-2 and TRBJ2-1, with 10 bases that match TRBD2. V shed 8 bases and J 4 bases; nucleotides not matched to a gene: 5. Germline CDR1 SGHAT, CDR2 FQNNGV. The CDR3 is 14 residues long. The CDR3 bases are TGTGCCAGCTCGCCTAGCGGGGGTTACAATGAGCAGTTCTTC. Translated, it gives CASSPSGGYNEQFF. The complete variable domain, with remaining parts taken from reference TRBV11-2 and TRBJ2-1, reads EAGVAQSPRYKIIEKRQSVAFWCNPISGHATLYWYQQILGQGPKLLIQFQNNGVVDDSQLPKDRFSAERLKGVDSTLKIQPAKLEDSAVYLCASSPSGGYNEQFFGPGTRLTVL.

CDR3: CASSLAGFEQFF. The CDR3 coding sequence is TGTGCCAGCAGCTTAGCAGGGTTTGAGCAGTTCTTC. The rearrangement links TRBV7-9 to TRBJ2-1; no reliable D call. Trimming took off 0 bases at V and 9 bases at J, with 6 bases between the two ends. This CDR3 is 12 amino acids long. Germline V gene lookup returns CDR1 SEHNR and CDR2 FQNEAQ (reference sequence).

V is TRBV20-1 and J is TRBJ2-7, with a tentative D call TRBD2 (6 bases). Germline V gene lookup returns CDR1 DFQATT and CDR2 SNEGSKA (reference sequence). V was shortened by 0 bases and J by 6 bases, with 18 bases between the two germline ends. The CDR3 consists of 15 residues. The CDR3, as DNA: TGCAGTGCTAGAGATGGAGTCACGGGAGAGAGCGAGCAGTACTTC. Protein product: CSARDGVTGESEQYF.

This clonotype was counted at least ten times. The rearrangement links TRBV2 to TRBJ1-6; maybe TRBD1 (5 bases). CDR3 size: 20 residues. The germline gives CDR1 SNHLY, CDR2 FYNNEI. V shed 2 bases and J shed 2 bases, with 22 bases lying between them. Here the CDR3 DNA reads TGTGCCAGCAGTGAAAGGGGACTTGGTTTTTCTGGGCCCTATAATTCACCCCTCCACTTT. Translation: CASSERGLGFSGPYNSPLHF. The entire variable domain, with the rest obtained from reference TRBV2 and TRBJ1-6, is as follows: EPEVTQTPSHQVTQMGQEVILRCVPISNHLYFYWYRQILGQKVEFLVSFYNNEISEKSEIFDDQFSVERPDGSNFTLKIRSTKLEDSAMYFCASSERGLGFSGPYNSPLHFGNGTRLTVT.

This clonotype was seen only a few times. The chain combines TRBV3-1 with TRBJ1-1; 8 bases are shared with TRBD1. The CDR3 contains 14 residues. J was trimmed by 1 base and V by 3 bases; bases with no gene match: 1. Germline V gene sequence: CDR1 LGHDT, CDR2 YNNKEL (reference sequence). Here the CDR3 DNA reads TGTGCCAGCAGCCAGGGACAGGCGAACACTGAAGCTTTCTTT. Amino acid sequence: CASSQGQANTEAFF.

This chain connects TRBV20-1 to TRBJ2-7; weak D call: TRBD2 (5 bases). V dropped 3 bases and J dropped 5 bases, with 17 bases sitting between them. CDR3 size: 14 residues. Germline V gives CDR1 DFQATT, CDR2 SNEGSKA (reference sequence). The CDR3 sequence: CSASKTTLQNEQYF. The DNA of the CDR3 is TGCAGTGCTAGCAAGACTACCTTACAAAACGAGCAGTACTTC.

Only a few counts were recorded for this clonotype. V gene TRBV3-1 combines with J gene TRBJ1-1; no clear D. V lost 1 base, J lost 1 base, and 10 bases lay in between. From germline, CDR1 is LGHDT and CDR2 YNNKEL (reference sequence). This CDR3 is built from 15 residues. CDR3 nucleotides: TGTGCCAGCAGCCAAGCTTCCCAATCGAACACTGAAGCTTTCTTT. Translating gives CASSQASQSNTEAFF.

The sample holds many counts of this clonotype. CDR3 coding DNA: TGCAGTGCTAGAGGCGCGGGGAGTAATGAAAAACTGTTTTTT. Translated: CSARGAGSNEKLFF. This chain connects TRBV20-1 to TRBJ1-4, with D unresolved. CDR1 is DFQATT and CDR2 is SNEGSKA in the germline V gene (reference sequence). The CDR3 sequence is 14 residues long. V was cut by 1 base and J by 4 bases, with 10 bases left in between.

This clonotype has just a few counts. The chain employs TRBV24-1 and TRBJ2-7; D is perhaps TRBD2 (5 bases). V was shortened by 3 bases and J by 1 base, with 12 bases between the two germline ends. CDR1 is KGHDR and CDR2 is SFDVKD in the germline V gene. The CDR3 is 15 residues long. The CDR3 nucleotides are TGTGCCACCAGTGATGGGTCAGCGGAGTCCTACGAGCAGTACTTC. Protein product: CATSDGSAESYEQYF.

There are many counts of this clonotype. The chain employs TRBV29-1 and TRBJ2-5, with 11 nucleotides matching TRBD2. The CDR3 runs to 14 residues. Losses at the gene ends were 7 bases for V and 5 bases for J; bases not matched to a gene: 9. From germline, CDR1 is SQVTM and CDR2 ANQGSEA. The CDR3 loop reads CSAFGLAGYETQYF. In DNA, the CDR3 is TGCAGCGCCTTTGGACTAGCGGGTTATGAGACCCAGTACTTC.

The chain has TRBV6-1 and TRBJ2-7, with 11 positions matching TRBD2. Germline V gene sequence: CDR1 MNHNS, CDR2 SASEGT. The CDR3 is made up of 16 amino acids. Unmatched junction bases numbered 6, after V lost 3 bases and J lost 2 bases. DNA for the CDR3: TGTGCCAGCAGTGATCGGACTAGCGGGTTTCCCTACGAGCAGTACTTC. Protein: CASSDRTSGFPYEQYF.

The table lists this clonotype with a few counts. CDR3 region: CASNWTPNQPQHF. DNA of the CDR3: TGTGCCAGCAATTGGACACCGAATCAGCCCCAGCATTTT. V and J are TRBV6-6 and TRBJ1-5, with a weak D call TRBD1 (5 bases). The CDR3 runs to 13 residues. Trimming took 7 bases from V and 4 from J, leaving 11 bases between them. CDR1 MNHNY and CDR2 SVGAGI come from the germline V gene (reference sequence).